This T cell receptor (beta chain) was captured in a study of Ad26.COV2.S vaccination and SARS-CoV-2 variants. About the research overall: Intramuscular Ad26.COV2.S doses were given once or twice, 56 days apart.

Treatment specified: roughly 20 received Ad26.COV2.S at low or high dose, single or two shots; a few received placebo; per-sample allocation not given. The samples were gathered on day 63 after the first injection of vaccine or placebo. The V end was cut by 2 bases, the J end by 10 bases, with 9 bases between. The CDR3 runs to 12 residues. From germline, CDR1 is SEHNR and CDR2 FQNEAQ (reference sequence). TCRdb's table, derived via immunoSEQ multiplex PCR, lists solely in-frame clones and lacks some. The sample has under 550,000 clones; approximately 90% are singletons. The origin of this receptor is a person between 18 and 65 years old who received the Ad26.COV2.S COVID-19 vaccine or a placebo. The genes are TRBV7-9 and TRBJ2-1, with D tentatively TRBD1 (6 bases). The material sequenced was peripheral blood, taken in a trial of Ad26.COV2.S vaccine versus placebo. The CDR3 DNA sequence: TGTGCCAGCAGCTTACCTGGACAGGAGCAGTTCTTC. Translation: CASSLPGQEQFF.